The clone carrying this TCR beta chain was seen more than once but under ten times. Antigen: not known. The data derive from a study of T cells in Graves' hyperthyroidism and ophthalmopathy. Study background: Upon initial diagnosis and before any treatment, peripheral blood was collected.

This CDR3 has 15 amino acids. The germline V gene encodes CDR1 DFQATT and CDR2 SNEGSKA (reference sequence). Trimming took off 0 bases at V and 5 bases at J, with 16 bases between the two ends. Study results and limitations: Most expanded thyroid clonotypes above 0.001 also appeared in blood.

Amplified TCR beta CDR3 regions derived from RNA transcripts. Initially, a first-round RT-PCR of the TCR CDR3 employed the HTBI primer set. TCRdb independently ran MiXCR on the multiplex PCR reads; one entry per CDR3 protein. Of approximately 600,000 distinct CDR3 sequences in the sample, about a sixth were seen once. The study based diagnoses on clinical symptoms, serum thyroxine and TRAb, thyroid ultrasound and orbital computed tomography. Roughly 9.1 ml of fresh peripheral blood supplied the PBMCs. The chain is built from TRBV20-1 and TRBJ2-5; D is perhaps TRBD2 (6 bases). This clonotype was sampled from a woman in her twenties or thirties with Graves' hyperthyroidism. Source material: blood. The CDR3 region has the DNA TGCAGTGCTAGAGATTGGAGGGGTGGGGGGGAGACCCAGTACTTC. This codes for CSARDWRGGGETQYF.